Listed below are T cell receptor beta chains from one sample, sequenced in a study of T-cell memory formation after mild COVID-19. TCRdb re-called the 5' RACE reads with MiXCR, one entry per CDR3 protein. This table holds roughly 400,000 distinct CDR3 sequences, roughly 17% found once. The specimen was PBMCs or a T cell subset sorted from them (not recorded which). Receptors were obtained from a man between 18 and 35 years old who had mild COVID-19 (a few samples of this study predate the infection). Cell type and time point are not known. CDR3s include the opening cysteine and the closing phenylalanine or tryptophan. D genes are given only for firm matches. A row's size may be missing; if present it is once, few, many or a size class.

D	J	V	size	CDR3	DNA
TRBD1	TRBJ1-6	TRBV20-1	few	CSARLTGVHSPLHF	TGCAGTGCTAGATTAACAGGGGTCCATTCACCCCTCCACTTT
.	TRBJ2-2	TRBV29-1	.	CSVGGQENTGELFF	TGCAGCGTCGGAGGGCAGGAAAACACCGGGGAGCTGTTTTTT
.	TRBJ2-7	TRBV5-1	.	CASSLWGGNEQYF	TGCGCCAGCAGCTTGTGGGGCGGGAACGAGCAGTACTTC
TRBD2	TRBJ2-1	TRBV9	many	CASNSGGEYNEQFF	TGTGCCAGCAACAGCGGGGGGGAATACAATGAGCAGTTCTTC
.	TRBJ2-4	TRBV7-2	.	CASSLASQGRKNIQYF	TGTGCCAGCAGCTTAGCCTCGCAGGGCCGTAAAAACATTCAGTACTTC
.	TRBJ2-5	TRBV7-8	.	CASSPRPKGETQYF	TGTGCCAGCAGCCCCCGCCCAAAGGGAGAGACCCAGTACTTC
.	TRBJ1-4	TRBV4-1	.	CASSQTAAGVAEKLFF	TGCGCCAGCAGCCAAACGGCGGCAGGGGTAGCTGAAAAACTGTTTTTT
.	TRBJ2-7	TRBV5-1	few	CASSLPTSSYEQYF	TGCGCCAGCAGCTTACCAACTTCCTCCTACGAGCAGTACTTC
.	TRBJ2-1	TRBV6-2/TRBV6-3	many	CASSLHNSYNEQFF	TGTGCCAGCAGTTTGCACAACTCCTACAATGAGCAGTTCTTC
.	TRBJ2-2	TRBV3-1	many	CASSRGSGTGELFF	TGTGCCAGCAGTCGAGGGTCCGGCACCGGGGAGCTGTTTTTT
.	TRBJ2-7	TRBV7-6	few	CASSLAPLGREAQYF	TGTGCCAGCAGCTTAGCCCCACTCGGCAGGGAGGCGCAGTACTTC
.	TRBJ1-5	TRBV24-1	.	CATSLWGQPQHF	TGTGCCACGTCCTTGTGGGGACAGCCCCAGCATTTT
.	TRBJ1-6	TRBV3-1	once	CASSLYPKGLSYNSPLHF	TGTGCCAGCAGCCTCTATCCCAAGGGCCTCTCCTATAATTCACCCCTCCACTTT
.	TRBJ1-1	TRBV3-1	.	CASSQDRYQNTEAFF	TGTGCCAGCAGCCAAGATAGGTATCAGAACACTGAAGCTTTCTTT
.	TRBJ1-6	TRBV5-1	many	CASSLKQDSPLHF	TGCGCCAGCAGCTTAAAACAGGATTCACCCCTCCACTTT
.	TRBJ2-7	TRBV11-2	.	CASTQGQIYEQYF	TGTGCCAGCACCCAGGGGCAAATCTACGAGCAGTACTTC
.	TRBJ2-7	TRBV19	.	CATRSGANEQYF	TGTGCCACCAGAAGTGGGGCCAACGAGCAGTACTTC
.	TRBJ2-1	TRBV4-1	.	CASSQATGASYNEQFF	TGCGCCAGCAGCCAAGCAACGGGGGCTTCCTACAATGAGCAGTTCTTC
TRBD1	TRBJ1-2	TRBV7-2	.	CASSLAPGQGNGYTF	TGTGCCAGCAGCTTAGCCCCGGGACAGGGGAATGGCTACACCTTC
TRBD1	TRBJ2-1	TRBV7-2	.	CASSPHRDRGLNEQFF	TGTGCCAGCAGCCCCCACCGGGACAGGGGGCTGAATGAGCAGTTCTTC
TRBD2	TRBJ2-3	TRBV12-3/TRBV12-4	.	CASSLAGLAGDTDTQYF	TGTGCCAGCAGTTTAGCGGGGCTAGCGGGGGACACAGATACGCAGTATTTT
TRBD1	TRBJ1-2	TRBV4-1	few	CASSQAGTVYGYTF	TGCGCCAGCAGCCAAGCCGGGACAGTCTATGGCTACACCTTC
.	TRBJ2-2	TRBV2	few	CASTPGQPPAGELFF	TGTGCCAGCACTCCGGGACAACCGCCCGCCGGGGAGCTGTTTTTT
.	TRBJ1-2	TRBV27	few	CASSPNPSPLGGYTF	TGTGCCAGCAGTCCTAACCCTAGTCCCCTCGGTGGCTACACCTTC
TRBD2	TRBJ2-1	TRBV25-1	few	CASSVTSGGEQFF	TGTGCCAGCAGTGTCACTAGCGGGGGGGAGCAGTTCTTC
.	TRBJ1-5	TRBV29-1	few	CSVEVDSNQPQHF	TGCAGCGTTGAAGTAGATAGCAATCAGCCCCAGCATTTT
.	TRBJ2-3	TRBV11-2	few	CASSFRKATDTQYF	TGTGCCAGCAGCTTTAGGAAGGCCACAGATACGCAGTATTTT
TRBD1	TRBJ2-5	TRBV11-1	few	CASSFGQGARETQYF	TGTGCCAGCAGCTTCGGACAGGGGGCGCGGGAGACCCAGTACTTC
.	TRBJ1-3	TRBV3-1	.	CASSQSGYGNTIYF	TGTGCCAGCAGCCAAAGCGGCTATGGAAACACCATATATTTT
.	TRBJ1-2	TRBV5-1	.	CASSFGPANGYTF	TGCGCCAGCAGCTTTGGACCTGCCAATGGCTACACCTTC
.	TRBJ2-5	TRBV6-2/TRBV6-3	few	CASSFPWTLLKGTQYF	TGTGCCAGCAGTTTCCCGTGGACCCTTTTAAAAGGAACCCAGTACTTC
TRBD1	TRBJ2-6	TRBV5-1	.	CASSLFGSGQGASGANVLTF	TGCGCCAGCAGCTTGTTTGGGTCGGGACAGGGGGCTTCTGGGGCCAACGTCCTGACTTTC
TRBD1	TRBJ2-7	TRBV5-1	many	CASSWGQVSEQYF	TGCGCCAGCAGCTGGGGACAGGTCTCCGAGCAGTACTTC
.	TRBJ2-1	TRBV13	few	CASSLYMQSSYNEQFF	TGTGCCAGCAGCTTATACATGCAGAGCTCCTACAATGAGCAGTTCTTC
.	TRBJ2-3	TRBV15	.	CATSRDGATDTQYF	TGTGCCACCAGCAGAGACGGGGCCACAGATACGCAGTATTTT
TRBD1	TRBJ2-7	TRBV20-1	few	CSADDRDYEQYF	TGCAGTGCTGACGACAGGGATTACGAGCAGTACTTC